These 7 T cell receptor beta chains came from one sample sequenced in a study of blood T cells in healthy people across ages (dated by TCRdb to the mid-2010s). The library was produced with 5' RACE. Sequencing instrument: Illumina HiSeq 2500. The second PCR ran for roughly 7 to 11 cycles and used a J-beta primer mix along with a sample-barcoded 5' primer. Starting from the raw public reads, TCRdb applied fastp trimming at Q25, assembled clones with MiXCR and retained in-frame beta chains. CDR3 protein sequences are deduplicated, and each keeps its most common genes and DNA. The sample table lists around 620,000 distinct CDR3 sequences, roughly 29% of them with a count of one. About 18% of the sample lies in the top ten. The specimen sequenced was blood. The receptor set was obtained from an older woman in good health.

The gene calls are TRBV11-3 and TRBJ2-7; D gene uncertain. Germline V CDR1 and CDR2: SGHNT, YENEEA. Trimming cost V 4 bases and J 0 bases, with 7 bases left between them. The CDR3 has 13 amino acids. CDR3 protein: CASSYKSSYEQYF. In DNA form, the CDR3 reads TGTGCCAGCAGCTACAAGAGCTCCTACGAGCAGTACTTC.

This clonotype has more than one count but fewer than ten. The chain links TRBV5-1 to TRBJ2-5; D is possibly TRBD1 (5 bases). CDR1 and CDR2 from the germline V gene are SGHRS and YFSETQ. The CDR3 contains 13 residues. The V end was cut by 0 bases, the J end by 13 bases, with 16 bases between. The CDR3 sequence: CASSLGGEQDPYF. As DNA, the CDR3 is TGCGCCAGCAGCTTGGGGGGCGAACAGGACCCGTACTTC.

This chain's CDR3 is CASSPLLRTETQYF. The CDR3 DNA reads TGTGCCAGCTCACCACTCCTCAGGACAGAGACCCAGTACTTC. V gene TRBV18 combines with J gene TRBJ2-5; D gene uncertain. V gave up 1 base and J gave up 4 bases, with 10 bases separating them. Germline-derived CDR1 and CDR2 are KGHSH and LQKENI. This CDR3 is 14 amino acids long.

This clonotype appeared a few times. The chain employs TRBV30 and TRBJ2-5; possible D gene TRBD2, 6 bases. Per germline, CDR1 GTSNPN and CDR2 SVGIG (reference sequence). V lost 1 base, J lost 1 base, and 7 bases lay in between. The CDR3 loop spans 13 amino acids. The chain's CDR3 is CAWSGDSQETQYF. For the CDR3, the DNA is TGTGCCTGGAGTGGGGACTCCCAAGAGACCCAGTACTTC.

This clonotype came up many times. The CDR3 DNA reads TGTGCCAGCAGCCCCCGCCGGGACAGAAGCTACGAGCAGTACTTC. Translating it yields CASSPRRDRSYEQYF. The gene calls are TRBV7-2 and TRBJ2-7; TRBD1 aligns across 7 bases. Per germline, CDR1 SGHTA and CDR2 FQGNSA. This CDR3 region has 15 residues. V lost 5 bases and J lost 3; bases outside the gene matches: 10. Complete variable domain (other parts from reference TRBV7-2 and TRBJ2-7): GAGVSQSPSNKVTEKGKDVELRCDPISGHTALYWYRQSLGQGLEFLIYFQGNSAPDKSGLPSDRFSAERTGGSVSTLTIQRTQQEDSAVYLCASSPRRDRSYEQYFGPGTRLTVT.

The J gene is TRBJ2-5, the V gene TRBV20-1; D is perhaps TRBD2 (5 bases). The end of the DNA fits TRBJ2-7 better, so the J call may be wrong. The CDR3 is 14 amino acids. Germline CDR1 DFQATT, CDR2 SNEGSKA (reference sequence). The CDR3 DNA follows: TGCAGTGCTTCGAGGGATCCCATAGGCTACGAGCAGTACTTC. Residues: CSASRDPIGYEQYF.

Only a few counts were recorded for this clonotype. The junction departs from germline at one end; a sequencing error may be responsible. The chain joins TRBV29-1 to TRBJ2-5, with 8 positions matching TRBD1. Germline V gene lookup returns CDR1 SQVTM and CDR2 ANQGSEA. The CDR3 is 16 amino acids. CDR3 DNA sequence: TGCAGCGTTGAACGGGGACAGGCCATAACCTACAATGAGCCGTTCTTC. Amino acid sequence: CSVERGQAITYNEPFF.